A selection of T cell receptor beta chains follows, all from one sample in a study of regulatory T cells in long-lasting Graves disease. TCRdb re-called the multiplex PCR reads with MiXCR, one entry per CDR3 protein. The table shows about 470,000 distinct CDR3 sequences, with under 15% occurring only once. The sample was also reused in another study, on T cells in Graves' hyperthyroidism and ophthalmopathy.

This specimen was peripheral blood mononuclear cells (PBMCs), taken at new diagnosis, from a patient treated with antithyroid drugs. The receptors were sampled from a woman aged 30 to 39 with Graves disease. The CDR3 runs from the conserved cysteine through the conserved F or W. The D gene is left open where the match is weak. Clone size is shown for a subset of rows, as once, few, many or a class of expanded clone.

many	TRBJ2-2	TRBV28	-	CASRQDRNTGELFF	TGTGCCAGCAGACAGGACAGGAACACCGGGGAGCTGTTTTTT
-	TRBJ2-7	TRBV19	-	CASGRDVSYEQYF	TGTGCCAGTGGCCGGGACGTCTCCTACGAGCAGTACTTC
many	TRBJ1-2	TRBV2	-	CASSVSGNYGYTF	TGTGCCAGCAGTGTATCAGGGAACTATGGCTACACCTTC
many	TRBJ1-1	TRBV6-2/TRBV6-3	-	CASSYPAQQAFF	TGTGCCAGCAGTTACCCGGCCCAGCAAGCTTTCTTT
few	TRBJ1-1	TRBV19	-	CASSIQGNTEAFF	TGTGCCAGTAGTATTCAGGGGAACACTGAAGCTTTCTTT
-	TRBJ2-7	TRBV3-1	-	CASSQDNTASYEQYF	TGTGCCAGCAGCCAAGACAACACAGCATCCTACGAGCAGTACTTC
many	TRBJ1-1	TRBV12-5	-	CASGLPPAAPEAFF	TGTGCTAGTGGTTTGCCCCCGGCCGCGCCGGAAGCTTTCTTT
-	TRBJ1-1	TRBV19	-	CASTRQFFTEAFF	TGTGCCAGTACCCGTCAGTTTTTCACTGAAGCTTTCTTT
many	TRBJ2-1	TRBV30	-	CAWSAPYRDKFNEQFF	TGTGCCTGGAGTGCCCCATACCGGGACAAGTTCAATGAGCAGTTCTTC
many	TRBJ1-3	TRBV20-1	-	CSASRGNTIYF	TGCAGTGCCAGCCGGGGCAACACCATATATTTT
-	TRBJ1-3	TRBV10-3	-	CASTSDGNTIYF	TGTGCCAGTACGTCGGACGGAAACACCATATATTTT
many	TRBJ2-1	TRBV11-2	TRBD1	CASRPGQALYNEQFF	TGTGCCAGCAGACCGGGACAGGCTCTCTACAATGAGCAGTTCTTC
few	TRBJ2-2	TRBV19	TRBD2	CASSIDTSGRTGELFF	TGTGCCAGTAGTATAGACACTAGCGGTCGCACCGGGGAGCTGTTTTTT
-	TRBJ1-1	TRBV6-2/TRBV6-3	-	CASSDILSDTEAFF	TGTGCCAGCAGCGACATACTGAGCGACACTGAAGCTTTCTTT
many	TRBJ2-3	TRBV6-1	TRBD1	CASSLAGQGTDTQYF	TGTGCCAGCAGCCTCGCCGGACAGGGCACAGATACGCAGTATTTT
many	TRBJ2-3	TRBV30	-	CAWNSLVPTDTQYF	TGTGCCTGGAACTCCCTAGTGCCGACAGATACGCAGTATTTT
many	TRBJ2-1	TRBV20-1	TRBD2	CSAVRLAGGTNAYNEQFF	TGCAGTGCTGTACGATTAGCGGGAGGTACGAACGCCTACAATGAGCAGTTCTTC
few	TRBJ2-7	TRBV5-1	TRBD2	CASSPGTSGTRRYEQYF	TGCGCCAGCAGCCCCGGGACTAGCGGGACCCGCCGGTACGAGCAGTACTTC
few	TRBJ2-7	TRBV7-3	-	CASSETPGTVYEQYF	TGTGCCAGCAGCGAAACCCCCGGGACGGTTTACGAGCAGTACTTC
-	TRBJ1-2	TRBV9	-	CASSVTGAQGYTF	TGTGCCAGCAGCGTCACGGGGGCGCAGGGCTACACCTTC
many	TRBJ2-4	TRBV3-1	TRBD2	CASSQGGLGGRNIQYF	TGTGCCAGCAGCCAAGGGGGACTAGGAGGGAGAAACATTCAGTACTTC
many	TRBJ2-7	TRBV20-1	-	CSATGVDSGYEQYF	TGCAGTGCCACAGGGGTCGATAGCGGCTACGAGCAGTACTTC
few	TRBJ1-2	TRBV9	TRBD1	CASSVGDSWYGYTF	TGTGCCAGCAGCGTTGGGGACAGCTGGTATGGCTACACCTTC
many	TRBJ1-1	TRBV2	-	CASIRRGVPTEAFF	TGTGCCAGCATCCGACGGGGGGTACCCACTGAAGCTTTCTTT
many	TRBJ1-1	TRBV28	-	CASSWGGMMDRAFF	TGTGCCAGCAGTTGGGGTGGGATGATGGACCGAGCTTTCTTT
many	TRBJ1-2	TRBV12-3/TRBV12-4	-	CASSLRAIRFYGYTF	TGTGCCAGCAGTCTCCGGGCCATACGCTTCTATGGCTACACCTTC
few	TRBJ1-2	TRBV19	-	CASSTQGVGYGYTF	TGTGCCAGTAGTACTCAAGGGGTCGGCTATGGCTACACCTTC
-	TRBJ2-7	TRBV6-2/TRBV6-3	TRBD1	CASSYTPGGEQYF	TGTGCCAGCAGTTACACTCCAGGGGGAGAGCAGTACTTC
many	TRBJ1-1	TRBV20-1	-	CSARTMNTEAFF	TGCAGTGCTAGAACTATGAACACTGAAGCTTTCTTT
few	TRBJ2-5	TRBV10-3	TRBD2	CAAHAGVGQETQYF	TGTGCCGCCCACGCGGGAGTGGGTCAAGAGACCCAGTACTTC
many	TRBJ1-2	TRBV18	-	CASSPPQWRAHYGYTF	TGTGCCAGCTCACCACCCCAGTGGAGGGCCCACTATGGCTACACCTTC
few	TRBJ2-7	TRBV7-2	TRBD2	CASSLLAATSYEQYF	TGTGCCAGCAGCTTACTAGCGGCCACCTCCTACGAGCAGTACTTC
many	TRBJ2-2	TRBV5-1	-	CASSFGAQTGELFF	TGCGCCAGCAGCTTCGGAGCGCAAACCGGGGAGCTGTTTTTT
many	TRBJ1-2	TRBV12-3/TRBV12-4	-	CASSPLWANYGYTF	TGTGCCAGCAGCCCCCTATGGGCTAACTATGGCTACACCTTC
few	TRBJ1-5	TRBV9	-	CASSGGTATNQPQHF	TGTGCCAGCAGCGGGGGGACGGCAACAAATCAGCCCCAGCATTTT
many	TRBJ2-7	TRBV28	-	CASSPGQRTALSYEQYF	TGTGCCAGCAGTCCCGGGCAGAGGACAGCGCTATCCTACGAGCAGTACTTC
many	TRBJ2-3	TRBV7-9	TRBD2	CASSLWTSGGWSTDTQYF	TGTGCCAGCAGCCTCTGGACTAGCGGGGGGTGGAGCACAGATACGCAGTATTTT
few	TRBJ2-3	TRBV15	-	CATSRDRGPGVPDTQYF	TGTGCCACCAGCAGAGATCGAGGCCCGGGCGTGCCAGATACGCAGTATTTT
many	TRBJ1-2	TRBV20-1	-	CSARQGYGYTF	TGCAGTGCTAGGCAAGGGTATGGCTACACCTTC
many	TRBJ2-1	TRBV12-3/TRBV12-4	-	CASSFGAREQFF	TGTGCCAGCAGTTTTGGGGCCCGGGAGCAGTTCTTC
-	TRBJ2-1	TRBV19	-	CASSIADSYNEQFF	TGTGCCAGTAGTATAGCCGATTCCTACAATGAGCAGTTCTTC
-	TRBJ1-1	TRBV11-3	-	CASSLDHMGTEAFF	TGTGCCAGCAGCTTAGATCATATGGGTACTGAAGCTTTCTTT
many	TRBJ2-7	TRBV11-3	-	CASSPSRGGLFHEQYF	TGTGCCAGCAGCCCTAGCCGAGGGGGTTTATTCCACGAGCAGTACTTC
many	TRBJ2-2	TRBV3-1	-	CASSLGRANTGELFF	TGTGCCAGCAGCCTCGGTAGGGCGAACACCGGGGAGCTGTTTTTT
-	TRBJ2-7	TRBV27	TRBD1	CASSFSTGAYEQYF	TGTGCCAGCAGTTTTTCGACAGGGGCCTACGAGCAGTACTTC
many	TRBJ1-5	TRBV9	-	CASSVGNINQPQHF	TGTGCCAGCAGCGTGGGAAACATCAATCAGCCCCAGCATTTT
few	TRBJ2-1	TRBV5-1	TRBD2	CASSLYGTSGRGYNEQFF	TGCGCCAGCAGCTTGTACGGGACTAGCGGGAGGGGGTACAATGAGCAGTTCTTC